This T cell receptor beta chain stems from a study of CD8+ T cells in alopecia areata. Concerning this clone itself: Its antigen is undetermined.

cDNA prepared by RNA extraction and subsequent reverse transcription served as the template for sequencing. The table came from immunoSEQ multiplex PCR; TCRdb's copy has only in-frame clones and leaves some out. The data contain about 100,000 clones, approximately 61% of them singletons. General study findings and limits: Normal scalp showed lower clonality than lesional scalp, especially alopecia totalis/universalis.

Germline V lookup: CDR1 SNHLY, CDR2 FYNNEI. Trimming cost V 7 bases and J 4 bases; bases outside gene matches: 7. The CDR3 is made up of 14 amino acids. Sequencing input: NKG2D-low CD8+ T cells sorted from blood. The clonotype originates from a human donor with alopecia areata. The V call is TRBV2, the J call TRBJ1-1, with 9 bases lining up with TRBD1. The CDR3 region has the DNA TGTGCCAGCAAAGACAGGGGGGAGTTCACTGAAGCTTTCTTT. Translated: CASKDRGEFTEAFF.